This T cell receptor beta chain stems from a study of early stage breast cancer tumors. Study summary: About 80% of the 16 invasive tumors were ER+, PR+ and HER2-.

Assay used: immunoSEQ multiplex PCR; TCRdb lists only in-frame clones, some missing. The sample has more than 65,000 clones; less than 90% are singletons. Note on this clone: What it binds is not known.

Study-wide points: Enriched TCRB sequences shared across patients were mostly commonly generated sequences. Chain pairing and CD4, CD8 or FOXP3 expression were not captured.

The CDR3 spans 14 residues. Germline CDR1 is SGHNT and CDR2 is YYREEE (reference sequence). Trimming removed 0 bases from V and 4 bases from J, with 9 bases in between. The V gene is TRBV5-4, the J gene TRBJ2-3; perhaps D is TRBD1 or TRBD2 (5 bases each). Input material: blood. The source of this sequence is a person aged 40 to 50 with breast cancer. CDR3 coding DNA: TGTGCCAGCAGCTTGGCAGGGAGATCAGATACGCAGTATTTT. Encoded protein: CASSLAGRSDTQYF. Complete variable domain (other parts from reference TRBV5-4 and TRBJ2-3): ETGVTQSPTHLIKTRGQQVTLRCSSQSGHNTVSWYQQALGQGPQFIFQYYREEENGRGNFPPRFSGLQFPNYSSELNVNALELDDSALYLCASSLAGRSDTQYFGPGTRLTVL.